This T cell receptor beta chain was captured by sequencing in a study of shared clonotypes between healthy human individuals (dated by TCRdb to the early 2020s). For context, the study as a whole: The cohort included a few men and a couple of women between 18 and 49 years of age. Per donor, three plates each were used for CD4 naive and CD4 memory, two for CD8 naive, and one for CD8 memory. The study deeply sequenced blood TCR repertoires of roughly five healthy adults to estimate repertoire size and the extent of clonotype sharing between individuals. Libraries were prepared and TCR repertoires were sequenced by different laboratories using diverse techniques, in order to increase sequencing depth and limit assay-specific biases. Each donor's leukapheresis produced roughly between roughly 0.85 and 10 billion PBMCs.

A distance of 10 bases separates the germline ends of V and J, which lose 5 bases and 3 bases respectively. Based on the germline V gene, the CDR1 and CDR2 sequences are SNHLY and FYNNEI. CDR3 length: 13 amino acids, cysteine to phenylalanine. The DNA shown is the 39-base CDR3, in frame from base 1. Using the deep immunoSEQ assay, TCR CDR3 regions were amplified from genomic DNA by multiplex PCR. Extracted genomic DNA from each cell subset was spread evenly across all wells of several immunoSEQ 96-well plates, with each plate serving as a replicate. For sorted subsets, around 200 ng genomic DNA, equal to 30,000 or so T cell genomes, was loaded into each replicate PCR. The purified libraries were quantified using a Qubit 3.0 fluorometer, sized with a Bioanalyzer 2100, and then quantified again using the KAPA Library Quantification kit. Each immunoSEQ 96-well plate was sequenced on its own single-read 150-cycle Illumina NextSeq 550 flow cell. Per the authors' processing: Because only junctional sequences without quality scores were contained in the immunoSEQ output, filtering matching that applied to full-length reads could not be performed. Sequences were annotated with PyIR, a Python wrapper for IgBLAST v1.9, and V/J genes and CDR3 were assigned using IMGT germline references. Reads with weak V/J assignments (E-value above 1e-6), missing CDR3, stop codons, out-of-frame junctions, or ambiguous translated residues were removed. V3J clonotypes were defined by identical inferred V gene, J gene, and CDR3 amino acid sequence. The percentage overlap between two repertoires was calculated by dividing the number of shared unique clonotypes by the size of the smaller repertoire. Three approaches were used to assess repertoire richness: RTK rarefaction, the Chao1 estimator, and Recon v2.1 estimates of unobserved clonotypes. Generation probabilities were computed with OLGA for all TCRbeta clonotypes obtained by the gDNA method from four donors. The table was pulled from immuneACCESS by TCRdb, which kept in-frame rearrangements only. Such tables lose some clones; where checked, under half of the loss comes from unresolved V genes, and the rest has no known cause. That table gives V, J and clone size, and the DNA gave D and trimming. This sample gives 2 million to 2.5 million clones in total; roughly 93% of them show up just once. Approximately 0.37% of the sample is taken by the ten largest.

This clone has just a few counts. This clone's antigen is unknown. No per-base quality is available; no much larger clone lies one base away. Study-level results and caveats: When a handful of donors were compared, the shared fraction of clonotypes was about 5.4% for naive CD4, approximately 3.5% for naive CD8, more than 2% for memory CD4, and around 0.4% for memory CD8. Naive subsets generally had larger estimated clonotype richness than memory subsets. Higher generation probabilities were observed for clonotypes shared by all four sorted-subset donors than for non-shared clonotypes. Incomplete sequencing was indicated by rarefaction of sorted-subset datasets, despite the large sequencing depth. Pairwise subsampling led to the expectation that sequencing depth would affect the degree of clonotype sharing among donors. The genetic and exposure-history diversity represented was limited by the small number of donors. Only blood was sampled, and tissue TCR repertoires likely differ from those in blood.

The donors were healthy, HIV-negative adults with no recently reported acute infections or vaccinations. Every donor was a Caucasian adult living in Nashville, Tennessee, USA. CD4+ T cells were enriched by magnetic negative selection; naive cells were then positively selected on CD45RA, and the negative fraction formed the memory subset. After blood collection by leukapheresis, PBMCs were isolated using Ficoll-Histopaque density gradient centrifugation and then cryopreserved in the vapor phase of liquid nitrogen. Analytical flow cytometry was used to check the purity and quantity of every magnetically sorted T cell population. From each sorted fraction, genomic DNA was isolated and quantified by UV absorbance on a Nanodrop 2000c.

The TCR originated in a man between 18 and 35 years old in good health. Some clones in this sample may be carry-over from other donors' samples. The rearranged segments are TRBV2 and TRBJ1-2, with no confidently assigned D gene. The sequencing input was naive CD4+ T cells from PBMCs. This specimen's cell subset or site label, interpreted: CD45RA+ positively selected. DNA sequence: TGTGCCAGCAGTCCGGCCCCGGACTATGGCTACACCTTC. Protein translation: CASSPAPDYGYTF.